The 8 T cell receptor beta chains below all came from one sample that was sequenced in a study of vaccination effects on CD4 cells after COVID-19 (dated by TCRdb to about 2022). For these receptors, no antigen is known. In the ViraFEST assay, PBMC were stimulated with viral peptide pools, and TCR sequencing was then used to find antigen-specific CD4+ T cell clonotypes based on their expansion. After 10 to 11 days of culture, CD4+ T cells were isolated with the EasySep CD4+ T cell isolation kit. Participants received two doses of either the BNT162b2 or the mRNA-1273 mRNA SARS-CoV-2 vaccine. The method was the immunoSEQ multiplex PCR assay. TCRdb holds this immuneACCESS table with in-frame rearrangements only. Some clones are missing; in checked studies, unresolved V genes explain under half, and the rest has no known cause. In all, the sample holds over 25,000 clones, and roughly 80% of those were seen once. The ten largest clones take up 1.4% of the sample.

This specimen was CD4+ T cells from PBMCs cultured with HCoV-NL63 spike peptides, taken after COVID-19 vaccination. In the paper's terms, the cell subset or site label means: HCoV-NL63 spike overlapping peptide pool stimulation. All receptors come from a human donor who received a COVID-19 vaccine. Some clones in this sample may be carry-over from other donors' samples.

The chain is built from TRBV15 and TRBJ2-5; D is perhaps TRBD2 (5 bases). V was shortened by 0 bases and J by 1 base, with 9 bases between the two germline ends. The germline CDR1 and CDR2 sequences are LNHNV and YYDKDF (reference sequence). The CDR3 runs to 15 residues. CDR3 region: CATSRDRGTQETQYF. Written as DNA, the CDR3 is TGTGCCACCAGCAGAGATCGGGGAACCCAAGAGACCCAGTACTTC. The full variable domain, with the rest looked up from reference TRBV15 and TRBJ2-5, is DAMVIQNPRYQVTQFGKPVTLSCSQTLNHNVMYWYQQKSSQAPKLLFHYYDKDFNNEADTPDNFQSRRPNTSFCFLDIRSPGLGDTAMYLCATSRDRGTQETQYFGPGTRLLVL.

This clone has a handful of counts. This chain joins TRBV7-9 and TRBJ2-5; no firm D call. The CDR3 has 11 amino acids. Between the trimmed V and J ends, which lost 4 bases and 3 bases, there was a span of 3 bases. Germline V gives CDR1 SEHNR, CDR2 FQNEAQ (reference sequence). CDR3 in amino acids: CASSSKETQYF. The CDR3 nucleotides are TGTGCCAGCAGCTCTAAAGAGACCCAGTACTTC.

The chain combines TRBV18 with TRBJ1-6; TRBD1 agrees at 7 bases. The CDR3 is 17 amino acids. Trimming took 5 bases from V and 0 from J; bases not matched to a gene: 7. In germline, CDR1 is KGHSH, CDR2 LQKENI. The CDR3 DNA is TGTGCCAGCTCAAGGGACAGCAAAAACTCCTATAATTCACCCCTCCACTTT. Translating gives CASSRDSKNSYNSPLHF.

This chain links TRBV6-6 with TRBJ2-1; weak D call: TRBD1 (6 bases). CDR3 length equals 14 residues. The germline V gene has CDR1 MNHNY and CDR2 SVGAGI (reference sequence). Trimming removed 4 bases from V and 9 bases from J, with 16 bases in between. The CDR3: CASSLNRELLEQFF. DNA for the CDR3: TGTGCCAGCAGTTTAAACAGGGAGTTGCTTGAGCAGTTCTTC.

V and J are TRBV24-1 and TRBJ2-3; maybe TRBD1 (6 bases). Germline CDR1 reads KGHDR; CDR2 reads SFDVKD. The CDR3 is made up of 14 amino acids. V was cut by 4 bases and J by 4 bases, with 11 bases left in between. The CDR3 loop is CATSDPGVADTQYF. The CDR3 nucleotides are TGTGCCACCAGTGACCCAGGGGTCGCAGATACGCAGTATTTT.

CDR3 DNA sequence: TGTGCCAGCAGAACGACTTTACAGTCTAGCGGCTACACCTTC. Protein product: CASRTTLQSSGYTF. This sequence joins TRBV2 and TRBJ1-2, with D uncertain. The CDR3 is 14 amino acids. In germline, CDR1 is SNHLY, CDR2 FYNNEI. The germline V and J ends were trimmed by 6 bases and 8 bases, with 19 bases remaining between them.

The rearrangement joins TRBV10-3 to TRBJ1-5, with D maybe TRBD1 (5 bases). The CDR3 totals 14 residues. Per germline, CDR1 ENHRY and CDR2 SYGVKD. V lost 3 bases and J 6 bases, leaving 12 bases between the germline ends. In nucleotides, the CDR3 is TGTGCCATCAGTGACTTCGGGGGGGTTCAGCCCCAGCATTTT. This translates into CAISDFGGVQPQHF.

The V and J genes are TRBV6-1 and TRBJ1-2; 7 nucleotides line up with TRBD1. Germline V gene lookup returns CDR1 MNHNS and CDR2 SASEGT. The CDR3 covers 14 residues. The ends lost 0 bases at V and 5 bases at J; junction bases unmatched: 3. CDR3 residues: CASSEAGGWYGYTF. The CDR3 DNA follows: TGTGCCAGCAGTGAAGCAGGGGGCTGGTATGGCTACACCTTC.